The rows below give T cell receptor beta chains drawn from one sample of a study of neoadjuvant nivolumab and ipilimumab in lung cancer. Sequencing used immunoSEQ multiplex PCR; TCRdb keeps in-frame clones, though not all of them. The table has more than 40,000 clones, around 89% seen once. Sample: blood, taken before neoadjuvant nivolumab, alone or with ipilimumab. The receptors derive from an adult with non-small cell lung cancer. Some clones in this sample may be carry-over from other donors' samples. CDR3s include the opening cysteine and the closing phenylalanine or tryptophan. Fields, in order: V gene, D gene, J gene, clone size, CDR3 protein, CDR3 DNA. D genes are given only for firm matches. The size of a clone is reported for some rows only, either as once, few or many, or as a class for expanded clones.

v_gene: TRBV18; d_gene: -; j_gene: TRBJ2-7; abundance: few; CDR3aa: CASSPLPAGAYEQYF; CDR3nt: TGTGCCAGCTCACCCCTCCCGGCAGGGGCCTACGAGCAGTACTTC
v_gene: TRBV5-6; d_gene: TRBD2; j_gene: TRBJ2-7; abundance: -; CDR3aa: CASSLQGSGRASEQYF; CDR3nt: TGTGCCAGCAGCTTGCAGGGTAGCGGGAGGGCCAGCGAGCAGTACTTC
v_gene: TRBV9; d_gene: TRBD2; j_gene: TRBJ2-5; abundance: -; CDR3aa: CASSVGSGSKETQYF; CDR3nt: TGTGCCAGCAGCGTAGGTAGCGGGAGTAAAGAGACCCAGTACTTC
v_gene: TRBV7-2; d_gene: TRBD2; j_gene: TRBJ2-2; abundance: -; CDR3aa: CASRQGLAGGPELFF; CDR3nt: TGTGCCAGCCGCCAGGGACTAGCGGGAGGGCCGGAGCTGTTTTTT
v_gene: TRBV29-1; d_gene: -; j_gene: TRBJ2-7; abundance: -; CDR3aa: CSGRLGAEQYF; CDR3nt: TGCAGCGGGCGTCTGGGCGCCGAGCAGTACTTC
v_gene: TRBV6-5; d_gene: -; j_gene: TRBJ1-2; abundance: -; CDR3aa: CASTNGGINGYTF; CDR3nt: TGTGCCAGCACCAACGGGGGAATTAATGGCTACACCTTC
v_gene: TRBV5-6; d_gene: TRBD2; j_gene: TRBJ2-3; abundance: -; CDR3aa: CASSSLGLGEDTQYF; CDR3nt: TGTGCCAGCAGCTCCCTCGGACTAGGTGAAGATACGCAGTATTTT
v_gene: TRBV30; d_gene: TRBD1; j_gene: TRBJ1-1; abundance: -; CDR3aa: CAGQGLNTEAFF; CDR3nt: TGTGCCGGACAGGGTTTGAACACTGAAGCTTTCTTT
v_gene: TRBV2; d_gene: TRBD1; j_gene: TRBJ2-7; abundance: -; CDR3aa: CASSERTGEQYF; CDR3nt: TGTGCCAGCAGTGAAAGGACAGGGGAGCAGTACTTC
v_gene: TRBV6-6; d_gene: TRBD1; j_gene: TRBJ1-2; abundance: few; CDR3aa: CASTQGQGTGGYTF; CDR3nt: TGTGCCAGCACCCAGGGACAGGGGACGGGTGGCTACACCTTC
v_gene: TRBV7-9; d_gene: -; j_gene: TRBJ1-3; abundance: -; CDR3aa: CASSLGHSQISGNTIYF; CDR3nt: TGTGCCAGCAGCCTCGGTCACAGCCAGATCTCTGGAAACACCATATATTTT
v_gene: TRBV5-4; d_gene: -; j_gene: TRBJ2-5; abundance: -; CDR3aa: CASSPEPAGKETQYF; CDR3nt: TGTGCCAGCAGCCCGGAGCCCGCCGGCAAAGAGACCCAGTACTTC